Sequencing of this T cell receptor beta chain was carried out in a study of shared clonotypes between healthy human individuals. Turning to the study itself: Plates per donor: three CD4 naive, three CD4 memory, two CD8 naive, one CD8 memory.

Overall study findings and caveats: Larger estimated richness was generally seen in naive subsets than in memory subsets. Among donors, clonotype sharing was expected to be affected by sequencing depth.

The method was immunoSEQ multiplex PCR; TCRdb's version includes in-frame clones alone and lacks a portion of them. The top ten clones hold roughly 1% of a sample with over 2 million clones, around 96% of them seen once. The naive CD8 population came from CD45RO-negative cells selected for CCR7, without terminally differentiated effector memory CD45RA+ cells. Trimming took off 6 bases at V and 4 bases at J, with 8 bases between the two ends. Germline V gene lookup returns CDR1 SGHDT and CDR2 YYEEEE. This CDR3 spans 12 amino acids. As to this clone: Its antigen is not identified.

The source is a man younger than 35 in good health. The J gene is TRBJ1-5, the V gene TRBV5-6; D not certain. What was sequenced was naive CD8+ T cells sorted from blood. CDR3 amino acids: CASTIGNQPQHF. For the CDR3, the DNA is TGTGCCAGCACTATAGGGAATCAGCCCCAGCATTTT.